Listed below are T cell receptor beta chains from one sample, sequenced in a study of blood T cells in healthy people across ages. TCRdb re-called the 5' RACE reads with MiXCR, one entry per CDR3 protein. Among around 1,900,000 distinct CDR3 sequences listed, about two fifths were seen once. The sequencing sample was made of blood. Every receptor here comes from a human donor in good health. CDR3s include the opening cysteine and the closing phenylalanine or tryptophan. The D gene is left open where the match is weak. Where a row states a size, it is once, few, many or the class of an expanded clone; other rows omit it.

D	V	J	size	DNA	CDR3
TRBD1	TRBV12-3/TRBV12-4	TRBJ2-1	few	TGTGCCAGCAGTTTAGGGGGACAGCTCAATGAGCAGTTCTTC	CASSLGGQLNEQFF
TRBD2	TRBV27	TRBJ2-1	few	TGTGCCAGCAGTTTAAGTCTGGATAGCGGGGGTGATGAGCAGTTCTTC	CASSLSLDSGGDEQFF
NA	TRBV20-1	TRBJ2-5	NA	TGCAGTGCAAGTCTGGCGTTTGGTGGAGAGGCCCAGTACTTC	CSASLAFGGEAQYF
NA	TRBV7-4	TRBJ2-4	few	TGTGCCAGCAGCTTAGAGCCTTATTGCTGGTACAAAAACATTCAGTACTTC	CASSLEPYCWYKNIQYF
TRBD1	TRBV3-1	TRBJ1-2	NA	TGTGCCAGCAGCCCCAGGACAGGCCCGAGCTATGGCTACACCTTC	CASSPRTGPSYGYTF
NA	TRBV20-1	TRBJ1-5	few	TGCAGTGCTAGATCAGGGTTTCAGCCCCAGCATTTT	CSARSGFQPQHF
NA	TRBV6-1	TRBJ2-7	many	TGTGCCAGCAGTGAAGCCTCCTACTACGAGCAGTACTTC	CASSEASYYEQYF
NA	TRBV9	TRBJ2-7	NA	TGTGCCAGCAGCCCCCTCGCAGGACTCTCCTACGAGCAGTACTTC	CASSPLAGLSYEQYF
NA	TRBV4-1	TRBJ2-1	NA	TGCGCCAGCAGCCAAGCATCCCAGGGTTCCGCTGAGCAGTTCTTC	CASSQASQGSAEQFF
NA	TRBV4-3	TRBJ2-1	NA	TGCGCCAGCAGCCAAGAGGGGGGGCTCCCAAACAATGAGCAGTTCTTC	CASSQEGGLPNNEQFF
NA	TRBV7-2	TRBJ2-6	NA	TGTGCCAGCAGCTTATTTGTAGCAGGGGCTGGGGCCAACGTCCTGACTTTC	CASSLFVAGAGANVLTF
NA	TRBV27	TRBJ1-3	few	TGTGCCAGCAGTCCCCTGACAGGAAACACCATATATTTT	CASSPLTGNTIYF
TRBD1	TRBV7-2	TRBJ1-5	few	TGTGCCAGCAGCTTAGAAGGGACAGGGGGCTTGGCCCAGCATTTT	CASSLEGTGGLAQHF
NA	TRBV12-3/TRBV12-4	TRBJ2-7	NA	TGTGCCAGCAGCTGGGACCCGGGCAGGAACGAGCAGTACTTC	CASSWDPGRNEQYF
NA	TRBV5-6	TRBJ2-4	NA	TGTGCCAGCAGCTCCGCTCGTGGGGGCCGCGAGAACATTCAGTACTTC	CASSSARGGRENIQYF
NA	TRBV4-3	TRBJ2-5	many	TGCGCCAGCAGCCAAGATTCCGGGAGAGAGACCCAGTACTTC	CASSQDSGRETQYF
NA	TRBV2	TRBJ2-5	NA	TGTGCCAGCAAGATGAACAGGTACCAAGAGACCCAGTACTTC	CASKMNRYQETQYF
NA	TRBV6-6	TRBJ2-1	few	TGTGCCAGCAGTTACCGGACGGCTTGGGCACCCAATGAGCAGTTCTTC	CASSYRTAWAPNEQFF
NA	TRBV28	TRBJ2-7	NA	TGTGCCAGCAGTGCCATGGTGTGGGGCACCCCCGACGAGCAGTACTTC	CASSAMVWGTPDEQYF
NA	TRBV20-1	TRBJ2-3	NA	TGCAGTGCTAGACACCCTTGGGCACCAGATACGCAGTATTTT	CSARHPWAPDTQYF
TRBD1	TRBV6-6	TRBJ2-3	few	TGTGCCAGCAGTTCTCGGGACAGCTACTCCACAGATACGCAGTATTTT	CASSSRDSYSTDTQYF
NA	TRBV28	TRBJ2-7	NA	TGTGCCTGCAGTTTTTTTGTGGGAGAGCAGTACTTC	CACSFFVGEQYF
NA	TRBV5-1	TRBJ1-2	NA	TGCGCCAGCCGATCGGATGTAGGGGGCTATGGCTACACCTTC	CASRSDVGGYGYTF
TRBD1	TRBV29-1	TRBJ1-1	NA	TGCAGCGTCCAGACCGGGACAGCGAACACTGAAGCTTTCTTT	CSVQTGTANTEAFF
NA	TRBV9	TRBJ1-6	few	TGTGCCAGCAGCTCACGGAGCTCCTATAATTCACCCCTCCACTTT	CASSSRSSYNSPLHF
NA	TRBV13	TRBJ2-1	NA	TGTGCCAGCAGCTTGGGCGCACAGGGTACAGCCAATGAGCAGTTCTTC	CASSLGAQGTANEQFF
TRBD1	TRBV24-1	TRBJ2-5	NA	TGTGCCACCAGTGATTCCGGGACAGGGTCTGAGGAGACCCAGTACTTC	CATSDSGTGSEETQYF
NA	TRBV4-1	TRBJ2-7	NA	TGCGCCAGCAGCCAAGAGAAGGCTACCTACTACGAGCAGTACTTC	CASSQEKATYYEQYF
NA	TRBV6-1	TRBJ2-1	few	TGTGCCAGCAGTCCCCTTGGACCAACTGAGCAGTTCTTC	CASSPLGPTEQFF
TRBD1	TRBV7-2	TRBJ2-1	NA	TGTGCCAGCAGCCGAAAACGGACAGGGGGCCCTTACAATGAGCAGTTCTTC	CASSRKRTGGPYNEQFF
NA	TRBV14	TRBJ2-1	NA	TGTGCCAGCAGCTCCCTGTGGGAGACCCAGTTCTTC	CASSSLWETQFF
NA	TRBV6-2/TRBV6-3	TRBJ2-3	few	TGTGCCAGCAGTTACGCGGGAAAGAGCACAGATACGCAGTATTTT	CASSYAGKSTDTQYF
NA	TRBV4-3	TRBJ2-3	NA	TGCGCCAGCAGCCAAGCCCTTCCGAGCACAGATACGCAGTATTTT	CASSQALPSTDTQYF
TRBD2	TRBV15	TRBJ2-3	NA	TGTGCCACCAATAGCGGGGGGCCGGATACGCAGTATTTT	CATNSGGPDTQYF
NA	TRBV10-3	TRBJ1-2	few	TGTGCCATCAGTGAAGGGGTTAACTATGGCTACACCTTC	CAISEGVNYGYTF
TRBD1	TRBV6-6	TRBJ2-5	few	TGTGCCAGCAGTCGAGGACAGGGGCGCGAAGAGACCCAGTACTTC	CASSRGQGREETQYF
NA	TRBV29-1	TRBJ1-1	NA	TGCAGCGTTGAAGATCAGAGGGGACCCACTGAAGCTTTCTTT	CSVEDQRGPTEAFF
NA	TRBV7-3	TRBJ1-5	NA	TGTGCCAGCAGCTTAGGCTCTTGGGTCGGGCAGCCCCAGCATTTT	CASSLGSWVGQPQHF
NA	TRBV20-1	TRBJ1-2	few	TGCAGTGCTAGAGATTTTGACGGCGGTGGCTACACCTTC	CSARDFDGGGYTF
NA	TRBV12-3/TRBV12-4	TRBJ2-6	NA	TGTGCCAGCAGTTTCTCCGGGACTGGGGCCAACGTCCTGACTTTC	CASSFSGTGANVLTF
TRBD1	TRBV6-2/TRBV6-3	TRBJ2-7	many	TGTGCCAGCAGTTACCGGGACAGGGGGTACGAGCAGTACTTC	CASSYRDRGYEQYF